This section outlines one TCR beta chain sequence together with its context. Its antigen target is currently unknown. Base quality data are lacking; no much larger clone is found one base away. The germline V gene yields SGHTA for CDR1 and FQGTGA for CDR2. V lost 3 bases and J lost 3 bases, and the count of bases not matched to a germline gene is 1. Spanning cysteine to phenylalanine, the CDR3 consists of 13 amino acids. Only the CDR3 DNA is retained, 39 bases long and in frame from the first base. The method behind the library was RT-PCR. Data came from a NextSeq 550. The public reads were quality trimmed at Q25 with fastp and then assembled into clones with MiXCR by TCRdb, keeping productive beta chains. Rows are unified per CDR3 protein, each entry keeping the most common DNA and genes. For this sample the table gives under 200,000 distinct CDR3 sequences, of which 20% to 25% were detected only once. The ten largest clones capture 20% to 30% of the sample.

The sample comes from a study of patients and donors after allogeneic stem cell transplantation (dated by TCRdb to about 2020). Sequenced: blood, either unsorted or a sorted T cell fraction (not recorded which). The TCR comes from a human donor who was either an allogeneic HSCT recipient or a stem cell or donor lymphocyte infusion donor (not recorded which). It is not recorded whose cells these are; they may come from a transplant donor. The sequence joins TRBV7-3 to TRBJ2-5; a stretch of 7 junction bases matches TRBD1. The CDR3 region: CASSFDREETQYF. The nucleotide sequence reads as follows: TGTGCCAGCAGCTTCGACAGGGAAGAGACCCAGTACTTC.